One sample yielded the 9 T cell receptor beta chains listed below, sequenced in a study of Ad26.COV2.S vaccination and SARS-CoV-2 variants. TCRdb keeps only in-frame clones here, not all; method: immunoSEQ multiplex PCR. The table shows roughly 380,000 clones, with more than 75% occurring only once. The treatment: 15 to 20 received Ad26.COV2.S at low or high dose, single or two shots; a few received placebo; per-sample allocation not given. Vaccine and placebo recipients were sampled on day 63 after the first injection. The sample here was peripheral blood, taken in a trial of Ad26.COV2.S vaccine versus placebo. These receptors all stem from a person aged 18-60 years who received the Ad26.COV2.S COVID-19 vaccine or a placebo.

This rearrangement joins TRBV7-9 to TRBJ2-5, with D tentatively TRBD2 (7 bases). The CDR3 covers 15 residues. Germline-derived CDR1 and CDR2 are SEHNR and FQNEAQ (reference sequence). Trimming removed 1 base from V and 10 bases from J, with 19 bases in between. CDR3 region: CASSLVSGRGPDQYF. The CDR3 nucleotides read TGTGCCAGCAGCTTAGTTTCAGGGCGGGGGCCGGACCAGTACTTC.

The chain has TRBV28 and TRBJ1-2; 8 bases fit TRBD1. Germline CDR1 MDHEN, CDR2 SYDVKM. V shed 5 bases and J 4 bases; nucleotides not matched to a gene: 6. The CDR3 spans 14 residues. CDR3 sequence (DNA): TGTGCCAGCAGTCTGTCAACAGGGGGCTATGGCTACACCTTC. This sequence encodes CASSLSTGGYGYTF.

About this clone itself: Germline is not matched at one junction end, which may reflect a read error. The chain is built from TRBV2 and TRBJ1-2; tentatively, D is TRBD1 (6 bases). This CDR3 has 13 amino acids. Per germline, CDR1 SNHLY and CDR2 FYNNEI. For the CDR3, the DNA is TGTGTCAGCAGTGAAACAGGGAACTATGGCTACACCTTC. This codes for CVSSETGNYGYTF.

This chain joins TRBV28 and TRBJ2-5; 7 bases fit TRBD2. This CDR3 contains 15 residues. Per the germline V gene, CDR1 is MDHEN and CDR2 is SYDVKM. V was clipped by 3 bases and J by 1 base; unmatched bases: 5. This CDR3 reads CASSFTRGFQETQYF. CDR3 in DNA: TGTGCCAGCAGTTTTACGCGGGGGTTCCAAGAGACCCAGTACTTC.

CDR3 protein: CATSDSGVRQPQHF. The CDR3 region has the DNA TGTGCCACCAGTGATTCAGGGGTGCGGCAGCCCCAGCATTTT. V and J are TRBV24-1 and TRBJ1-5; D possibly corresponds to TRBD1 (6 bases). Trimming took 2 bases from V and 7 from J, leaving 11 bases between them. The CDR3 sequence is 14 residues long. Germline assignment: CDR1 KGHDR and CDR2 SFDVKD.

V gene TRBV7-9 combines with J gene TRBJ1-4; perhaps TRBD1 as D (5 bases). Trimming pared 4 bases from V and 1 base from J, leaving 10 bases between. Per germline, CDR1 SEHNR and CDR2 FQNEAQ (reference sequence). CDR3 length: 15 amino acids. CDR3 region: CASSYAGGTNEKLFF. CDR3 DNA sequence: TGTGCCAGCAGCTATGCGGGGGGAACTAATGAAAAACTGTTTTTT. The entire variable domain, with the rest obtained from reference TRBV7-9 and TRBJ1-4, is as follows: DTGVSQNPRHKITKRGQNVTFRCDPISEHNRLYWYRQTLGQGPEFLTYFQNEAQLEKSRLLSDRFSAERPKGSFSTLEIQRTEQGDSAMYLCASSYAGGTNEKLFFGSGTQLSVL.

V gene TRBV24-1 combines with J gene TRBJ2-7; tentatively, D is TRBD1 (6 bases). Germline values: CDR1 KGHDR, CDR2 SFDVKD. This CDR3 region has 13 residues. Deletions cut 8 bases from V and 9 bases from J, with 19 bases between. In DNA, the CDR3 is TGTGCCACCATTAACAGGGATCGCATCGGGCAGTACTTC. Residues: CATINRDRIGQYF.

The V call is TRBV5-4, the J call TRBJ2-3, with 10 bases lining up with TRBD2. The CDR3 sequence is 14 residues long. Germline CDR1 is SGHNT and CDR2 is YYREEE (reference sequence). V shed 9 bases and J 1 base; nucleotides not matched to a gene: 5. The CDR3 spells CATQAGGRTDTQYF. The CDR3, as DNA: TGTGCCACCCAAGCGGGGGGGCGCACAGATACGCAGTATTTT.

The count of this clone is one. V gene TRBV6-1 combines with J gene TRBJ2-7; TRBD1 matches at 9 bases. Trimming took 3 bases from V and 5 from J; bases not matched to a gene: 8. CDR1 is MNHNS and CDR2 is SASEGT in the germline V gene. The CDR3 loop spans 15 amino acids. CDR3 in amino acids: CASSDLTGGLHEQYF. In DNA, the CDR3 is TGTGCCAGCAGTGACCTGACAGGGGGTCTCCACGAGCAGTACTTC.